Shown below are 29 T cell receptor beta chains from a single sample sequenced in a study of T cell repertoires in cytomegalovirus infection. TCRdb reanalysed the reads using MiXCR and keeps one entry per CDR3 protein. The sample comprises 85,000 to 120,000 distinct CDR3 sequences, 15% to 20% of which are singletons, and 8% rests with the top ten. Sequences were obtained from PBMCs. These receptors were taken from a human donor in good health (CMV status not recorded). Some clones in this sample may be carry-over from other donors' samples.

This clonotype was recorded many times. The V call is TRBV6-2 or TRBV6-3, the J call TRBJ2-5, with 7 bases aligning to TRBD1. CDR1 and CDR2 (germline): MNHEY, SVGEGT. This CDR3 has 15 residues. V was clipped by 4 bases and J by 0 bases; unmatched bases: 5. The CDR3 reads CASSSQGTNQETQYF. CDR3 bases: TGTGCCAGCAGTTCACAGGGGACCAACCAAGAGACCCAGTACTTC.

The table lists this clonotype with many counts. The chain has TRBV28 and TRBJ2-5; TRBD2 matches 7 bases. The germline V gene encodes CDR1 MDHEN and CDR2 SYDVKM. After removal of 5 bases from V and 2 bases from J, the junction contained 11 bases not matched to a gene. The CDR3 sequence is 16 residues long. CDR3 region: CASSRGRGPRQETQYF. CDR3 DNA sequence: TGTGCCAGCAGTCGAGGGAGGGGTCCTCGGCAAGAGACCCAGTACTTC.

The V call is TRBV10-3, the J call TRBJ1-1; D is unclear. The CDR3 runs to 13 residues. With 5 bases removed from V and 0 bases from J, the gap between germline ends came to 7 bases. CDR1 is ENHRY and CDR2 is SYGVKD in the germline V gene. CDR3 loop: CAISPTLNTEAFF. As DNA, the CDR3 is TGTGCCATCAGTCCTACTTTGAACACTGAAGCTTTCTTT.

V usage is TRBV5-1 and J usage is TRBJ2-7; no definite D call. The CDR3 length is 15 residues. Trimming cost V 1 base and J 5 bases, with 16 bases left between them. The germline CDR1 and CDR2 sequences are SGHRS and YFSETQ. CDR3 bases: TGCGCCAGCAGCTTGACCCCGGCTTCTAAGCACGAGCAGTACTTC. Translating it yields CASSLTPASKHEQYF.

Here the CDR3 DNA reads TGTGCCAGCAGCTTAGGGTCGGGCTCCTACAATGAGCAGTTCTTC. Translated: CASSLGSGSYNEQFF. The V and J genes are TRBV7-6 and TRBJ2-1, with D hard to call. Trimming removed 1 base at V and 0 bases at J, with 7 bases between. This CDR3 has 15 residues. Per germline, CDR1 SGHVS and CDR2 FNYEAQ.

The table lists this clonotype with many counts. This chain joins TRBV7-2 and TRBJ2-3; no definite D call. Looked up from germline, CDR1 is SGHTA and CDR2 is FQGNSA. The CDR3 spans 13 residues. V lost 5 bases and J lost 2, with 8 bases in between. Written as DNA, the CDR3 is TGTGCCAGCAGCCCCAGACCCACAGATACGCAGTATTTT. Encoded protein: CASSPRPTDTQYF. The full variable domain, with the rest looked up from reference TRBV7-2 and TRBJ2-3, is GAGVSQSPSNKVTEKGKDVELRCDPISGHTALYWYRQSLGQGLEFLIYFQGNSAPDKSGLPSDRFSAERTGGSVSTLTIQRTQQEDSAVYLCASSPRPTDTQYFGPGTRLTVL.

The V call is TRBV7-2, the J call TRBJ2-3; D unresolved. Germline assignment: CDR1 SGHTA and CDR2 FQGNSA. This CDR3 is built from 11 residues. V lost 7 bases and J 5 bases, leaving 7 bases between the germline ends. As DNA, the CDR3 is TGTGCCAGCACCCTTAAAGATACGCAGTATTTT. Residues: CASTLKDTQYF. The whole variable domain, filled in from reference TRBV7-2 and TRBJ2-3, reads GAGVSQSPSNKVTEKGKDVELRCDPISGHTALYWYRQSLGQGLEFLIYFQGNSAPDKSGLPSDRFSAERTGGSVSTLTIQRTQQEDSAVYLCASTLKDTQYFGPGTRLTVL.

This clonotype was counted many times. The chain uses TRBV11-2 and TRBJ1-1; the match to TRBD1 covers 7 bases. The CDR3 consists of 16 residues. Unmatched junction bases numbered 17, after V lost 3 bases and J lost 10 bases. Germline V gives CDR1 SGHAT, CDR2 FQNNGV. Here the CDR3 DNA reads TGTGCCAGCAGCTTTGCGGGACAGATAAAGTTGGGCAGAGCTTTCTTT. Translating gives CASSFAGQIKLGRAFF. The full variable domain, rest sourced from reference TRBV11-2 and TRBJ1-1, is EAGVAQSPRYKIIEKRQSVAFWCNPISGHATLYWYQQILGQGPKLLIQFQNNGVVDDSQLPKDRFSAERLKGVDSTLKIQPAKLEDSAVYLCASSFAGQIKLGRAFFGQGTRLTVV.

This clonotype appeared a few times. The V gene is TRBV20-1, the J gene TRBJ2-7; 8 nucleotides agree with TRBD1. The CDR3 consists of 12 residues. The junction had 4 bases not matched to a gene; V was cut back by 3 bases and J by 6 bases. In germline, CDR1 is DFQATT, CDR2 SNEGSKA (reference sequence). CDR3 coding DNA: TGCAGTGCTAGTCGAGACAGGGGCGAGCAGTACTTC. It is translated as CSASRDRGEQYF.

This clonotype was seen ten or more times. This chain joins TRBV7-2 and TRBJ2-3, with 7 bases matching TRBD2. CDR1 SGHTA and CDR2 FQGNSA come from the germline V gene. There are 14 residues in the CDR3. J gave up 4 bases and V 5 bases, and 6 bases lay outside the gene matches. The CDR3 here is CASSALTSADTQYF. Here the CDR3 DNA reads TGTGCCAGCAGCGCCCTCACTAGCGCAGATACGCAGTATTTT. Together with reference TRBV7-2 and TRBJ2-3, the CDR3 gives the full variable domain: GAGVSQSPSNKVTEKGKDVELRCDPISGHTALYWYRQSLGQGLEFLIYFQGNSAPDKSGLPSDRFSAERTGGSVSTLTIQRTQQEDSAVYLCASSALTSADTQYFGPGTRLTVL.

This clonotype was detected ten times or more. The chain joins TRBV11-2 to TRBJ1-3; 8 bases line up with TRBD1. The CDR3 has 11 residues. Germline CDR1 and CDR2: SGHAT and FQNNGV. With 5 bases clipped from V and 16 bases from J, the junction kept 7 bases outside the gene matches. The DNA for the CDR3 is TGTGCCAGCAGCCCGGGACAGGCCTTTTATTTT. As protein: CASSPGQAFYF.

The gene calls are TRBV20-1 and TRBJ1-6; 9 bases map to TRBD1. Germline V CDR1 and CDR2: DFQATT, SNEGSKA (reference sequence). V was pared by 5 bases and J by 8 bases, with 7 bases of the junction left unmatched. This CDR3 contains 14 residues. In DNA, the CDR3 is TGCAGTGCTTCGGACAGGGGACGGGATTCACCCCTCCACTTT. Its protein is CSASDRGRDSPLHF.

With respect to this clonotype: Just one base apart from a much larger clone, this may be a read error. V gene TRBV7-2 combines with J gene TRBJ1-1; possible D gene TRBD1, 6 bases. V was shortened by 1 base and J by 10 bases, with 13 bases between the two germline ends. The length of the CDR3 is 13 residues. Germline CDR1 SGHTA, CDR2 FQGNSA. Here the CDR3 DNA reads TGTGCCAGCAGCTTAGTTGAGGGGGGGGTAGCTTTCTTT. Its translation: CASSLVEGGVAFF.

Ten or more counts support this clonotype. This chain joins TRBV28 and TRBJ2-2, with a tentative D call TRBD2 (7 bases). The CDR3 runs 15 residues. V was shortened by 7 bases and J by 3 bases, with 15 bases between the two germline ends. Germline V gene sequence: CDR1 MDHEN, CDR2 SYDVKM. The CDR3 spells CASTLGGLDTGELFF. The CDR3 region has the DNA TGTGCCAGCACCCTGGGGGGGCTTGACACCGGGGAGCTGTTTTTT. Together with reference TRBV28 and TRBJ2-2, the CDR3 gives the full variable domain: DVKVTQSSRYLVKRTGEKVFLECVQDMDHENMFWYRQDPGLGLRLIYFSYDVKMKEKGDIPEGYSVSREKKERFSLILESASTNQTSMYLCASTLGGLDTGELFFGEGSRLTVL.

Many counts were recorded for this clonotype. The J gene is TRBJ2-7, the V gene TRBV7-2; D is perhaps TRBD1 (6 bases). Germline V lookup: CDR1 SGHTA, CDR2 FQGNSA. This CDR3 is 13 amino acids long. The V end was cut by 5 bases, the J end by 2 bases, with 10 bases between. The CDR3, as DNA: TGTGCCAGCAGCCACAGACAGGCCTACGAGCAGTACTTC. This translates into CASSHRQAYEQYF.

This clonotype has more than one count but fewer than ten. The chain uses TRBV20-1 and TRBJ2-5; 7 nucleotides match TRBD1. CDR1 is DFQATT and CDR2 is SNEGSKA in the germline V gene (reference sequence). The CDR3 sequence is 14 residues long. The V segment lost 1 base and the J segment 1 base; nucleotides outside the gene matches: 3. DNA of the CDR3: TGCAGTGCTAGAGCACAGGGGCCCCAAGAGACCCAGTACTTC. Its translation is CSARAQGPQETQYF.

J is TRBJ2-5 and V is TRBV3-1, with D perhaps TRBD1 or TRBD2 (5 bases each). V was trimmed by 1 base and J by 5 bases, leaving 11 bases between them. Germline-derived CDR1 and CDR2 are LGHDT and YNNKEL (reference sequence). The CDR3 is 14 residues long. CDR3 coding DNA: TGTGCCAGCAGCCAAGTCTCTGAGGGGGAGACCCAGTACTTC. Protein sequence: CASSQVSEGETQYF.

This clonotype was found many times. The chain combines TRBV7-8 with TRBJ1-1, with D uncertain. V was cut by 0 bases and J by 5 bases, with 7 bases left in between. The CDR3 spans 13 residues. The germline V gene has CDR1 SGHVS and CDR2 FQNEAQ. The CDR3 region has the DNA TGTGCCAGCAGCTTAGCGTGGCGGACTGAAGCTTTCTTT. Protein product: CASSLAWRTEAFF.

On this clonotype itself: A much larger clone lies a single base off, so this may be a read error. The gene calls are TRBV7-7 and TRBJ2-1; 9 positions agree with TRBD2. From germline, CDR1 is SSHAT and CDR2 FNYEAQ (reference sequence). CDR3 length: 15 amino acids. The CDR3 sequence: CASSSLGGGANVQFF. In DNA, the CDR3 is TGTGCTAGCAGCTCGTTGGGCGGGGGGGCAAATGTGCAGTTCTTC.

The rearrangement links TRBV27 to TRBJ2-7, with D possibly matching TRBD2 (6 bases). Germline lookup yields CDR1 MNHEY and CDR2 SMNVEV (reference sequence). This CDR3 has 13 amino acids. The V and J ends lost 6 bases and 0 bases respectively, with 9 bases between them. CDR3 region: CASRLTSSYEQYF. The CDR3 DNA sequence: TGTGCCAGCAGACTGACTAGCTCCTACGAGCAGTACTTC.

This clonotype has just a few counts. The rearrangement links TRBV28 to TRBJ1-2; D uncertain. The CDR3 sequence is 11 residues long. Germline CDR1 MDHEN, CDR2 SYDVKM. The V end lost 2 bases, the J end lost 6 bases, and 4 bases lay between the germline ends. CDR3 protein: CASSLGNGYTF. In DNA form, the CDR3 reads TGTGCCAGCAGTTTAGGGAATGGCTACACCTTC.

CDR3 in amino acids: CASSQQSGQGYGYTF. CDR3 nucleotides: TGTGCCAGCAGTCAACAATCTGGACAGGGCTATGGCTACACCTTC. The chain links TRBV27 to TRBJ1-2, with 8 bases fitting TRBD1. The V and J ends lost 5 bases and 4 bases, in that order; junction bases with no gene match: 9. The length of the CDR3 is 15 residues. CDR1 is MNHEY and CDR2 is SMNVEV in the germline V gene (reference sequence).

This rearrangement joins TRBV29-1 to TRBJ2-1; the match to TRBD1 covers 8 bases. This CDR3 spans 16 amino acids. The germline V gene encodes CDR1 SQVTM and CDR2 ANQGSEA. J gave up 4 bases and V 1 base, and 9 bases lay outside the gene matches. The CDR3 coding sequence is TGCAGCGTTGAAGGGCGGGTGGGGGACAGGTACAATGAGCAGTTCTTC. Translating it yields CSVEGRVGDRYNEQFF.

Points on this clonotype: This could be a read error, since a much larger clone is one nucleotide away. The V call is TRBV7-2, the J call TRBJ2-1; D is tentatively TRBD1 or TRBD2 (5 bases each). Germline V gives CDR1 SGHTA, CDR2 FQGNSA. The V gene lost 5 bases and the J gene lost 10 bases, with 18 bases spanning the gap. The CDR3 length is 14 residues. The CDR3 sequence: CASSDSPGPGEQFF. In DNA, the CDR3 is TGTGCCAGCAGCGATTCCCCGGGGCCGGGGGAGCAGTTCTTC.

There are a few counts of this clonotype. The V gene is TRBV28, the J gene TRBJ2-3; possibly TRBD2 for D (6 bases). The CDR3 covers 15 residues. CDR1 MDHEN and CDR2 SYDVKM come from the germline V gene. Trimming removed 10 bases from V and 2 bases from J, with 19 bases in between. CDR3 in DNA: TGTGCCATCTCCGGGAGAACCCTTCACACAGATACGCAGTATTTT. Translation: CAISGRTLHTDTQYF.

The chain carries TRBV30 and TRBJ1-5, with D perhaps matching TRBD1 (5 bases). V was clipped by 2 bases and J by 0 bases, with 8 bases between them. Germline values: CDR1 GTSNPN, CDR2 SVGIG (reference sequence). CDR3 length equals 14 residues. The CDR3 bases are TGTGCCTGGAGTAGGGACGGTAGCAATCAGCCCCAGCATTTT. It encodes CAWSRDGSNQPQHF.

The chain has TRBV7-6 and TRBJ2-3; 15 nucleotides agree with TRBD2. V was pared by 5 bases and J by 5 bases, with 5 bases of the junction left unmatched. The CDR3 is 16 amino acids. The germline V gene has CDR1 SGHVS and CDR2 FNYEAQ. The CDR3 sequence is CASSLGLAGGQDTQYF. The CDR3 bases are TGTGCCAGCAGCCTCGGACTAGCGGGGGGGCAAGATACGCAGTATTTT.

This clonotype was seen at least ten times. The chain is built from TRBV28 and TRBJ1-5; D may be TRBD1 (5 bases). The CDR3 sequence is 14 residues long. The germline V gene encodes CDR1 MDHEN and CDR2 SYDVKM. V was trimmed by 2 bases and J by 2 bases, leaving 7 bases between them. Written as DNA, the CDR3 is TGTGCCAGCAGTTTACAGGGAGGCAATCAGCCCCAGCATTTT. Its translation is CASSLQGGNQPQHF.

This clonotype showed up many times. This chain connects TRBV7-2 to TRBJ2-5, with 7 bases identical to TRBD2. Germline values: CDR1 SGHTA, CDR2 FQGNSA. The CDR3 is 14 residues long. V trimming: 5 bases; J trimming: 5 bases; junction bases outside the gene matches: 8. The CDR3 bases are TGTGCCAGCAGCCTCGGTGGAGCGGGGGAGACCCAGTACTTC. Translated, it gives CASSLGGAGETQYF.